Following are 12 T cell receptor beta chains from one sample sequenced in a study of resident and recirculating memory T cells in vitiligo. TCRdb keeps only in-frame clones here, not all; method: immunoSEQ multiplex PCR. This sample has 70,000 to 95,000 clones, with 92% found just once. Sample: blood. Receptors were obtained from a male donor with vitiligo.

This chain uses TRBV11-3 with TRBJ2-5; 8 bases map to TRBD2. V lost 5 bases, J lost 4 bases, and 6 bases stayed unmatched. CDR3 size: 14 residues. Germline CDR1 reads SGHNT; CDR2 reads YENEEA. The CDR3: CASSLRGGGETQYF. The CDR3 DNA reads TGTGCCAGCAGCCTCCGGGGGGGAGGAGAGACCCAGTACTTC.

The chain combines TRBV10-3 with TRBJ2-2; D not resolved. Trimming removed 8 bases at V and 2 bases at J, with 9 bases between. Germline lookup yields CDR1 ENHRY and CDR2 SYGVKD. CDR3 length: 13 residues. CDR3 nucleotides: TGTGCCATCCCCGGCGGTAACACCGGGGAGCTGTTTTTT. Its translation is CAIPGGNTGELFF.

The chain has TRBV7-9 and TRBJ2-4; TRBD2 agrees at 8 bases. The CDR3 contains 14 residues. Per germline, CDR1 SEHNR and CDR2 FQNEAQ (reference sequence). The junction had 6 bases not matched to a gene; V was cut back by 5 bases and J by 6 bases. The CDR3 nucleotides read TGTGCCAGCAGCCCAGCTGGACTAGCAAACATTCAGTACTTC. Translation: CASSPAGLANIQYF.

The chain carries TRBV28 and TRBJ2-5, with 9 bases aligning to TRBD2. CDR1 and CDR2 from the germline V gene are MDHEN and SYDVKM. The V and J ends lost 1 base and 5 bases, in that order; junction bases with no gene match: 8. This CDR3 spans 16 amino acids. CDR3 loop: CASSLYLAGMGETQYF. Written as DNA, the CDR3 is TGTGCCAGCAGTTTATACCTAGCGGGAATGGGGGAGACCCAGTACTTC.

The genes are TRBV28 and TRBJ2-5; D unclear. Germline V gene data show CDR1 as MDHEN and CDR2 as SYDVKM. The V and J ends lost 4 bases and 0 bases respectively, with 3 bases between them. The CDR3 covers 12 residues. The CDR3 nucleotides are TGTGCCAGCAGTTCCAACCAAGAGACCCAGTACTTC. It specifies CASSSNQETQYF.

The V call is TRBV10-1, the J call TRBJ2-7, with TRBD1 matching 8 bases. The ends lost 0 bases at V and 3 bases at J; junction bases unmatched: 1. CDR3 size: 14 residues. Germline loops: CDR1 WNHNN, CDR2 SYGVQD (reference sequence). CDR3 region: CASSESGQGYEQYF. The CDR3 DNA reads as TGCGCCAGCAGTGAGTCCGGACAGGGCTACGAGCAGTACTTC.

This clone was seen a single time. The V gene is TRBV15, the J gene TRBJ2-7; TRBD2 aligns across 8 bases. This CDR3 region has 14 residues. Trimming took 1 base from V and 2 from J; bases not matched to a gene: 1. Germline V lookup: CDR1 LNHNV, CDR2 YYDKDF (reference sequence). The CDR3 reads CATSRAGLAYEQYF. The CDR3 DNA follows: TGTGCCACCAGCAGAGCGGGACTAGCCTACGAGCAGTACTTC.

The chain joins TRBV2 to TRBJ2-2, with 7 bases fitting TRBD1. With V trimmed by 8 bases and J by 5 bases, 14 bases remained unmatched. CDR1 and CDR2 from the germline V gene are SNHLY and FYNNEI. The length of the CDR3 is 16 residues. The CDR3 DNA is TGTGCCAGCCGGCATTTCCGGACAGGCGGAACCGGGGAGCTGTTTTTT. Its protein product is CASRHFRTGGTGELFF.

The CDR3 sequence is CASSQPGAYNEQFF. CDR3 coding DNA: TGTGCCAGCAGCCAACCCGGGGCCTACAATGAGCAGTTCTTC. The J gene is TRBJ2-1, the V gene TRBV27; perhaps TRBD2 as D (5 bases). The CDR3 is 14 amino acids. Germline values: CDR1 MNHEY, CDR2 SMNVEV (reference sequence). V was pared by 6 bases and J by 2 bases, with 11 bases between.

The chain carries TRBV7-8 and TRBJ1-3; TRBD1 matches at 7 bases. CDR3 length: 12 residues. The V and J ends lost 4 bases and 7 bases, in that order; junction bases with no gene match: 1. The germline CDR1 and CDR2 sequences are SGHVS and FQNEAQ. For the CDR3, the DNA is TGTGCCAGCAGCTCGACAGGGAACACCATATATTTT. The encoded protein is CASSSTGNTIYF.

V is TRBV28 and J is TRBJ2-1; 9 bases map to TRBD1. V gave up 10 bases and J gave up 8 bases; unmatched junction bases: 15. CDR3 length: 15 residues. Germline-derived CDR1 and CDR2 are MDHEN and SYDVKM. CDR3 amino acids: CATHLDRGHDDEQFF. The CDR3 DNA reads as TGTGCCACCCACCTGGACAGGGGCCATGATGATGAGCAGTTCTTC.

The V and J genes are TRBV5-1 and TRBJ1-5, with D possibly being TRBD1 (6 bases). V was trimmed by 4 bases and J by 7 bases, leaving 12 bases between them. The CDR3 has 13 residues. The germline V gene encodes CDR1 SGHRS and CDR2 YFSETQ. CDR3 bases: TGCGCCAGCAGCCAGGGGCCGAGGCAGCCCCAGCATTTT. Translation gives CASSQGPRQPQHF.